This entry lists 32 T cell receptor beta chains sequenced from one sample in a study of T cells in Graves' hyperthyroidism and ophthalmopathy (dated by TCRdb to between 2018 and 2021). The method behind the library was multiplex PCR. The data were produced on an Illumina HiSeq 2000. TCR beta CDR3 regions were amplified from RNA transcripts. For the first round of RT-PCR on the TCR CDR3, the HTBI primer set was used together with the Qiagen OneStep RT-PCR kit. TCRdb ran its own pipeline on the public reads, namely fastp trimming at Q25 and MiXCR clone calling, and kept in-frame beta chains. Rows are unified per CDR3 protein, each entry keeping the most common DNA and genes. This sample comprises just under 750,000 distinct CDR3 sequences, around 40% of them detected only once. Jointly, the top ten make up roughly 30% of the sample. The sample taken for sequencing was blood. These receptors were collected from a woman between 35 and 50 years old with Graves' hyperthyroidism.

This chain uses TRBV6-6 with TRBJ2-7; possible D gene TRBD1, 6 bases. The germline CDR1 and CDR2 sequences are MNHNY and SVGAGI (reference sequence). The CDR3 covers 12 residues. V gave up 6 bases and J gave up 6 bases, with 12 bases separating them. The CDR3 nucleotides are TGTGCCAGCAGGATACAGGGATCCGAGCAGTACTTC. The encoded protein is CASRIQGSEQYF.

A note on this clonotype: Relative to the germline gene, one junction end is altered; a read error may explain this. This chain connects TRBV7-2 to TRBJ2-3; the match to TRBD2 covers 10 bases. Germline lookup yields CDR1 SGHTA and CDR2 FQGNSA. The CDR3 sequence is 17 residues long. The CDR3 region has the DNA TGTGCCAGCGGCTTAGTTCTAGCGGGAGTAGGCACAGATACGCAGTATTTT. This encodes CASGLVLAGVGTDTQYF.

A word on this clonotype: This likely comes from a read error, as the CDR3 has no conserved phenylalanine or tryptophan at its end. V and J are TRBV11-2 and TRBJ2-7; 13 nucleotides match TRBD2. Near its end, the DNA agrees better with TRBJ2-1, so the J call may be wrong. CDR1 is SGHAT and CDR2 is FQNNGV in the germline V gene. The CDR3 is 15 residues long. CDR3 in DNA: TGTGCCAGCAGCGCTACTAGCGGGAGGGCAGATGAGCAGTTCCTC. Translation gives CASSATSGRADEQFL.

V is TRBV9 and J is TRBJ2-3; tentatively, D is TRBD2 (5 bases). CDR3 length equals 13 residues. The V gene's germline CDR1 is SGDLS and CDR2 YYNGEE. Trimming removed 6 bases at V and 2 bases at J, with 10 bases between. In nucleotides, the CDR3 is TGTGCCAGCAATACGGGAATCACAGATACGCAGTATTTT. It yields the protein CASNTGITDTQYF.

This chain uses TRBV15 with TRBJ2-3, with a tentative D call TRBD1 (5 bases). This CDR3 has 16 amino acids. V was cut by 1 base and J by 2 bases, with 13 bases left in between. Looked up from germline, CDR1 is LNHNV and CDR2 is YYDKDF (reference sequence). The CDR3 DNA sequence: TGTGCCACCAGCAGAGGGACACTGCCTCTCACAGATACGCAGTATTTT. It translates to CATSRGTLPLTDTQYF.

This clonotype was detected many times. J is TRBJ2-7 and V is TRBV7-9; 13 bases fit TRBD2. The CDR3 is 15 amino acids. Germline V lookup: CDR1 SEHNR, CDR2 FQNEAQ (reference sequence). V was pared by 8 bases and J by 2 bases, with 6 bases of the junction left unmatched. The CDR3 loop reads CASLRGLAGTYEQYF. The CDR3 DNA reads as TGTGCCAGCCTCAGGGGACTAGCGGGGACCTACGAGCAGTACTTC.

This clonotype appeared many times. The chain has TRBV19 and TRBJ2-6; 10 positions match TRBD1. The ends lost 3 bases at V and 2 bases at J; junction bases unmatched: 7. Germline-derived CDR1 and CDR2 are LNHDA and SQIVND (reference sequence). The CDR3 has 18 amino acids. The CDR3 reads CASSIAGQGFPGANVLTF. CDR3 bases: TGTGCCAGTAGTATTGCGGGACAGGGGTTCCCTGGGGCCAACGTCCTGACTTTC.

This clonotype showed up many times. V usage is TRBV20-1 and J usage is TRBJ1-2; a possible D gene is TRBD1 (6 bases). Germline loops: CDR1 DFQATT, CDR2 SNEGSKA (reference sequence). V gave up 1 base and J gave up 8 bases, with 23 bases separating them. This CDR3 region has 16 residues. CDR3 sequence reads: CSARAEKKQGVGGYTF. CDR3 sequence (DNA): TGCAGTGCTAGAGCCGAAAAGAAACAGGGAGTTGGAGGCTACACCTTC.

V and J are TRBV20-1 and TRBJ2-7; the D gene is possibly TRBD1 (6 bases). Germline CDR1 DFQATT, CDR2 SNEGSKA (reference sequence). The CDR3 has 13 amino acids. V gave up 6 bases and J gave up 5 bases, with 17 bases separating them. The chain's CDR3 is CSAPTTPGDEQYF. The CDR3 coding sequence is TGCAGTGCCCCAACTACTCCAGGGGACGAGCAGTACTTC.

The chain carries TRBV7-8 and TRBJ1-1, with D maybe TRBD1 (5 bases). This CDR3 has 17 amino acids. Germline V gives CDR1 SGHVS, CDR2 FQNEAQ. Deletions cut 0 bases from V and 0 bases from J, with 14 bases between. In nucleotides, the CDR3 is TGTGCCAGCAGCTTAGCTCCCCAGGGTTGGGTGAACACTGAAGCTTTCTTT. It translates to CASSLAPQGWVNTEAFF.

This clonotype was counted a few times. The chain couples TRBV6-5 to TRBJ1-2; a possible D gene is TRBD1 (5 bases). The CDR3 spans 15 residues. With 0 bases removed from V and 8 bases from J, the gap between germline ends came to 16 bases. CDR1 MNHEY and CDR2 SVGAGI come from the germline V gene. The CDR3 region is CASSYSRTTSSGYTF. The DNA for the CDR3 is TGTGCCAGCAGTTACTCTCGGACAACATCCTCCGGCTACACCTTC.

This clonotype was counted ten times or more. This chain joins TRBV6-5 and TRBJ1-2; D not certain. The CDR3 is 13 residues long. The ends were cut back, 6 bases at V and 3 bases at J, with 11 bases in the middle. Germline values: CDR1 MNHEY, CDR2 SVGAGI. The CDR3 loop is CASSKQRHYGYTF. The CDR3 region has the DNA TGTGCCAGCAGCAAACAGCGTCACTATGGCTACACCTTC.

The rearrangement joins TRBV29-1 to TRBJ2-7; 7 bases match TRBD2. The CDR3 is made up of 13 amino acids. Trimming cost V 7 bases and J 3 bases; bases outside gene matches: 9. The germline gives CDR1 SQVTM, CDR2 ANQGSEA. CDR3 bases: TGCAGCGGGCGGGAGAGCTATGGCTACGAGCAGTACTTC. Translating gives CSGRESYGYEQYF.

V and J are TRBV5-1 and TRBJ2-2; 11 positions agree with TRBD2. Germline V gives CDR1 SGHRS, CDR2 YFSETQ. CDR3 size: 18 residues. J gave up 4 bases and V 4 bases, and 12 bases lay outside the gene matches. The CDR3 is CASSPGLAEGRATGELFF. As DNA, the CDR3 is TGCGCCAGCAGCCCGGGACTAGCGGAGGGCCGGGCCACCGGGGAGCTGTTTTTT. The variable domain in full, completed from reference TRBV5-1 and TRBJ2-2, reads KAGVTQTPRYLIKTRGQQVTLSCSPISGHRSVSWYQQTPGQGLQFLFEYFSETQRNKGNFPGRFSGRQFSNSRSEMNVSTLELGDSALYLCASSPGLAEGRATGELFFGEGSRLTVL.

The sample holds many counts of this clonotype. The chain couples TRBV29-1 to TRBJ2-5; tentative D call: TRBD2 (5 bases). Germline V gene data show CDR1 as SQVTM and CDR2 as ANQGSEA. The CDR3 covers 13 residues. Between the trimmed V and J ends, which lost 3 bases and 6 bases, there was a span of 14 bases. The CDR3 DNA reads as TGCAGCGTTGAGGGGAGCCGGGTGAAGACCCAGTACTTC. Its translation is CSVEGSRVKTQYF.

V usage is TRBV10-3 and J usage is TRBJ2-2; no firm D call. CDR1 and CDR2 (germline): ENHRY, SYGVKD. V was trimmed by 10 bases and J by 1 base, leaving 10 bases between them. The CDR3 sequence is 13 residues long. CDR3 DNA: TGTGCCAGCAACAGATGGAACACCGGGGAGCTGTTTTTT. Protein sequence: CASNRWNTGELFF.

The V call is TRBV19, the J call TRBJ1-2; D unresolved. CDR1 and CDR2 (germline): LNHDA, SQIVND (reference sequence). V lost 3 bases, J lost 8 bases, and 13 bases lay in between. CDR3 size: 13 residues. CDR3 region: CASSIAAPEGYTF. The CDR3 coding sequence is TGTGCCAGTAGTATTGCGGCCCCAGAGGGCTACACCTTC.

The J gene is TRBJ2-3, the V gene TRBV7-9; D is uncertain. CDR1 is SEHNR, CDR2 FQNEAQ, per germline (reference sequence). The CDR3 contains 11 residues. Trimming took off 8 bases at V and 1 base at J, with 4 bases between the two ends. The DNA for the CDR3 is TGTGCCAGCGCCCGCACAGATACGCAGTATTTT. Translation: CASARTDTQYF.

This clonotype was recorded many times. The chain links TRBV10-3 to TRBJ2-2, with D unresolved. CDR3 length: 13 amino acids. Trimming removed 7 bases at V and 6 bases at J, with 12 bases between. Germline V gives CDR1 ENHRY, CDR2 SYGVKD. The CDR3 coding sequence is TGTGCCATCAAGGAGAGTTGGGCCGGGGAGCTGTTTTTT. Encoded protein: CAIKESWAGELFF.

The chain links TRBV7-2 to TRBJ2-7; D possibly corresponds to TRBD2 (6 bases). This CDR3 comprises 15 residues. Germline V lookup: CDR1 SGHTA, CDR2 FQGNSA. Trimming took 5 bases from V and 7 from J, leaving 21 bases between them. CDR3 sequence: CASSLPGLGRSEQYF. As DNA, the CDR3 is TGTGCCAGCAGCCTACCGGGACTCGGCCGCAGTGAGCAGTACTTC.

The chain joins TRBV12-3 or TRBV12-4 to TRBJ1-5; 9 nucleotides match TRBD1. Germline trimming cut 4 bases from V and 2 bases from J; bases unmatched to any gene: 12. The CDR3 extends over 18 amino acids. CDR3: CASSSKGQGLQGNQPQHF. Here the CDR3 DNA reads TGTGCCAGCAGTTCCAAGGGACAGGGCCTACAAGGCAATCAGCCCCAGCATTTT.

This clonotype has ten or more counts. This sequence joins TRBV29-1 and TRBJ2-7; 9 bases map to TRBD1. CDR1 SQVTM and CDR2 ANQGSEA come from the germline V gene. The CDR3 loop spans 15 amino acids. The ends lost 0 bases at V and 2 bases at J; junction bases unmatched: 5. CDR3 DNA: TGCAGCGTTGAAGAGGGGACAGGGATCGCCTACGAGCAGTACTTC. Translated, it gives CSVEEGTGIAYEQYF.

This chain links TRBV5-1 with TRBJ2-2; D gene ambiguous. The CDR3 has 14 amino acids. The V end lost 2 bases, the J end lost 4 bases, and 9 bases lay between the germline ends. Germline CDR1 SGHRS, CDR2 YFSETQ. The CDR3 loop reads CASSFFLSTGELFF. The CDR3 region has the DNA TGCGCCAGCAGCTTTTTTCTCAGCACCGGGGAGCTGTTTTTT.

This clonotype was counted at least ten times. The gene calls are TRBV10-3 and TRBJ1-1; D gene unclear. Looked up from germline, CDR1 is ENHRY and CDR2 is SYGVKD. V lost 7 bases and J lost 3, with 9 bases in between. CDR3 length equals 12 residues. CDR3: CAINRDHTEAFF. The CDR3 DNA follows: TGTGCCATCAACAGAGACCACACTGAAGCTTTCTTT.

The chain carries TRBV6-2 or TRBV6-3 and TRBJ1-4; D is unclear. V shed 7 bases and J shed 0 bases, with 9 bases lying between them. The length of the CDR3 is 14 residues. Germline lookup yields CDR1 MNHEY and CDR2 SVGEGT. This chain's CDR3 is CASNVLATNEKLFF. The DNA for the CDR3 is TGTGCCAGCAACGTCCTTGCAACTAATGAAAAACTGTTTTTT.

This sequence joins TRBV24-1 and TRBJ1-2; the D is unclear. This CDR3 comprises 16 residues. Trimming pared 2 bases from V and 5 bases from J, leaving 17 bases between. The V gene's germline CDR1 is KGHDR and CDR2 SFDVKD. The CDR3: CATSDSLDPLSYGYTF. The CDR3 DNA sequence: TGTGCCACCAGTGATTCGTTGGACCCTCTCTCATATGGCTACACCTTC.

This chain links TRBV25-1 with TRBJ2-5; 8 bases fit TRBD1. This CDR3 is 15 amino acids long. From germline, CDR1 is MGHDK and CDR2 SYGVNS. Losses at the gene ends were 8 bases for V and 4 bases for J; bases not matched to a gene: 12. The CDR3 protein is CASSPPPGTGETQYF. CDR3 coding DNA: TGTGCCAGCTCACCCCCCCCAGGGACAGGAGAGACCCAGTACTTC.

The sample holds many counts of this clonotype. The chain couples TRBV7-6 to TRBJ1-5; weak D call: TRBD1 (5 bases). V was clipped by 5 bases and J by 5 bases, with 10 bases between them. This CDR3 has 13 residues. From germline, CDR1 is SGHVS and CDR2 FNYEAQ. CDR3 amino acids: CASSPSRDQPQHF. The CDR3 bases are TGTGCCAGCAGCCCCTCCAGGGATCAGCCCCAGCATTTT.

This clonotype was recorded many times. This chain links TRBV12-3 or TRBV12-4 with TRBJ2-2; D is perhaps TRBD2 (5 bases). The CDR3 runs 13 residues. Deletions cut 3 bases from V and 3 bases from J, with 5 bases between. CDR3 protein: CASSFGDTGELFF. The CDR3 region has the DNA TGTGCCAGCAGTTTCGGGGACACCGGGGAGCTGTTTTTT.

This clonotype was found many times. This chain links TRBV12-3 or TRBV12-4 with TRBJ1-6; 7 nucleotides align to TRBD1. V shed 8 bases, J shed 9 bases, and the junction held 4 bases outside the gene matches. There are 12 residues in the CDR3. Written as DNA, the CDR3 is TGTGCCAGCTGCCAGGGGGGTTCACCCCTCCACTTT. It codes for CASCQGGSPLHF.

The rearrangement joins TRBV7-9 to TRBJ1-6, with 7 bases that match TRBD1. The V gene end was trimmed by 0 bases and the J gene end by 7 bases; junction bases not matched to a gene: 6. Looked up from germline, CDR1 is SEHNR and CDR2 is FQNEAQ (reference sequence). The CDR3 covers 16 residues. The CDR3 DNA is TGTGCCAGCAGCTTAGCCCCGACAGGGAGGAATTCACCCCTCCACTTT. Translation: CASSLAPTGRNSPLHF.

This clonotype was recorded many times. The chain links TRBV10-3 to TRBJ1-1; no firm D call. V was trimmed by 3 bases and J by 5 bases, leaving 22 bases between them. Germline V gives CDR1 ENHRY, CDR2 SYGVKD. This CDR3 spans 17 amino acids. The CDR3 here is CAISDPPEDRMGTEAFF. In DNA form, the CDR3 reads TGTGCCATCAGTGACCCCCCCGAGGATAGGATGGGAACTGAAGCTTTCTTT.